Sequencing of this TCR beta chain was carried out in a study of beta chain features in type 1 diabetes. It was via CD45RO/CCR7/CD25/CD127/CD95/CD27 that CD4+ naive, central memory, regulatory and stem cell-like memory cells were sorted. CDR1 and CDR2 (germline): LNHDA, SQIVND (reference sequence). There are 14 residues in the CDR3. The junction had 4 bases not matched to a gene; V was cut back by 3 bases and J by 4 bases. This clone was observed a few times. As every portion of the isolated RNA was reverse transcribed, the sequencing read expressed TCRB transcripts. The method was immunoSEQ multiplex PCR; TCRdb's version includes in-frame clones alone and lacks a portion of them. The sample lists some 150,000 clones, 8.5% to 12% occurring once.

This receptor was identified in a man aged 18 to 30 in good health. The genes are TRBV19 and TRBJ2-7, with 9 bases identical to TRBD1. The sample consisted of naive CD4+ T cells from blood. The CDR3 region has the DNA TGTGCCAGTAGTATCCCGGGACAGGGTTACGAGCAGTACTTC. Translating it yields CASSIPGQGYEQYF.